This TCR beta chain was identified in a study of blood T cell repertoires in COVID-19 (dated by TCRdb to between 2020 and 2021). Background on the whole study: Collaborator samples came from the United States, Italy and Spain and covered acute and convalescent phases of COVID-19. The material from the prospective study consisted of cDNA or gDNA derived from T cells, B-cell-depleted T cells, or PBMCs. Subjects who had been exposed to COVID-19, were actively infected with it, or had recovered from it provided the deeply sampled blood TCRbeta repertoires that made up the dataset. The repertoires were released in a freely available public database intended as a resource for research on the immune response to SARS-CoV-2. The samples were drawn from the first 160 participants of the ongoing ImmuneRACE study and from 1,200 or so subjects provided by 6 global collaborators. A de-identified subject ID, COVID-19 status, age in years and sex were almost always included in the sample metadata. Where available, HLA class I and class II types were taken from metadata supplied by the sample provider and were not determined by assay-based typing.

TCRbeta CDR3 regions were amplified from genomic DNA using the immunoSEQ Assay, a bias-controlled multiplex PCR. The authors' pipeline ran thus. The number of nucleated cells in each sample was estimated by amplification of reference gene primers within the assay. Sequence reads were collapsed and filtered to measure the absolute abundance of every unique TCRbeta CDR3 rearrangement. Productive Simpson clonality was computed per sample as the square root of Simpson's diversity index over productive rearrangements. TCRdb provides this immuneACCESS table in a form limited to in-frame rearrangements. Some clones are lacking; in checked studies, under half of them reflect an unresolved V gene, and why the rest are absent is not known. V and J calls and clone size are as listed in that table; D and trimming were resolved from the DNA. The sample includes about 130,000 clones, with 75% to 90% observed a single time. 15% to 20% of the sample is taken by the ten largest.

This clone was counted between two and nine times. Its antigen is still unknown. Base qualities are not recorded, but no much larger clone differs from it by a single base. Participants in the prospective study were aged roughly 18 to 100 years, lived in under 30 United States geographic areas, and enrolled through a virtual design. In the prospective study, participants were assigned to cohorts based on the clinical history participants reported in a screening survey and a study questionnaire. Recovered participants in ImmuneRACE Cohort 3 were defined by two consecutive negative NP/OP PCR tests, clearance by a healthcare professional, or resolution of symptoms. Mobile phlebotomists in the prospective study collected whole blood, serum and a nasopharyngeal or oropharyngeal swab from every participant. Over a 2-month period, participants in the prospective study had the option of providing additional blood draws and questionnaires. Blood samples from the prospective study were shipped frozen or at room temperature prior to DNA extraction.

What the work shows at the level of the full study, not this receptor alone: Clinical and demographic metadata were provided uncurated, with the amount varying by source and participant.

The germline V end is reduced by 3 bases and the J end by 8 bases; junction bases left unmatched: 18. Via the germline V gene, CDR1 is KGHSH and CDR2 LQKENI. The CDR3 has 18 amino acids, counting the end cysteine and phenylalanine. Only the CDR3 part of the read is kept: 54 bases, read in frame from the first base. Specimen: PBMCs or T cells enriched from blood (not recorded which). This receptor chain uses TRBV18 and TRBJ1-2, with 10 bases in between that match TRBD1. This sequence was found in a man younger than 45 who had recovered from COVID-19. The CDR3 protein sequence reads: CASSPVIVRQGAGRGYTF. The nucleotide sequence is TGTGCCAGCTCACCCGTCATCGTGAGACAGGGGGCAGGACGGGGCTACACCTTC.